What follows describes a single TCR beta chain. These data are taken from a study of blood T cells in healthy people across ages. After removal of 5 bases from V and 2 bases from J, the junction contained 7 bases not matched to a gene. This CDR3 has 15 amino acids. The germline CDR1 and CDR2 sequences are SGHTA and FQGNSA. A second PCR, run for about 7 to 11 cycles, used a sample-barcoded 5' primer plus a J-beta primer mix. Template switching added a 12-random-nucleotide identifier to every cDNA molecule. From the 5' RACE reads, TCRdb called clonotypes with MiXCR, one entry per CDR3 protein. The sample lists about a million distinct CDR3 sequences, 45% to 50% occurring once.

The sample comprised blood. The chain has TRBV7-2 and TRBJ2-7, with TRBD1 identical over 9 bases. The source is a man between 25 and 39 years old in good health. CDR3 in amino acids: CASSPRDRDTYEQYF. CDR3 DNA sequence: TGTGCCAGCAGCCCCCGGGACAGGGACACCTACGAGCAGTACTTC.